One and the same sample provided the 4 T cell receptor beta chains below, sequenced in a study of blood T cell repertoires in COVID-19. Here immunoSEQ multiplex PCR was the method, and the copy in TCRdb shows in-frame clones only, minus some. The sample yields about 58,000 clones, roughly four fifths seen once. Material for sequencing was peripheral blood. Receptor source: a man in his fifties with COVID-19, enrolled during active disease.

Written as DNA, the CDR3 is TGTGCCAGCAGTCCCCTAGGAGCGGGAGGCGTCTATGAGCAGTTCTTC. Its translation is CASSPLGAGGVYEQFF. The rearrangement links TRBV6-2 or TRBV6-3 to TRBJ2-1, with 9 bases aligning to TRBD2. Trimming took 5 bases from V and 8 from J; bases not matched to a gene: 13. The CDR3 is made up of 16 amino acids. CDR1 and CDR2 from the germline V gene are MNHEY and SVGEGT.

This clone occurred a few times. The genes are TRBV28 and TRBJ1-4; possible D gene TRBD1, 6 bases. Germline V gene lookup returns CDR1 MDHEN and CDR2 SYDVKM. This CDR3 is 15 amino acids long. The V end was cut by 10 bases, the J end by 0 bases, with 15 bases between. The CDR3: CAITSGVTTNEKLFF. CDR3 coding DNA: TGTGCCATCACTTCAGGGGTCACAACTAATGAAAAACTGTTTTTT. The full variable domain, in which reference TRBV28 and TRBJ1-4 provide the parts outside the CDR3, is DVKVTQSSRYLVKRTGEKVFLECVQDMDHENMFWYRQDPGLGLRLIYFSYDVKMKEKGDIPEGYSVSREKKERFSLILESASTNQTSMYLCAITSGVTTNEKLFFGSGTQLSVL.

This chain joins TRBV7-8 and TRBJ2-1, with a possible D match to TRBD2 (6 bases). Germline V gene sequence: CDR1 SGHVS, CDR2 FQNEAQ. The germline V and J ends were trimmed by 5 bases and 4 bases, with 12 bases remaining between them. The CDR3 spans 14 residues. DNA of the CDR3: TGTGCCAGCAGCCCCCCCGGACTATACAATGAGCAGTTCTTC. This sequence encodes CASSPPGLYNEQFF.

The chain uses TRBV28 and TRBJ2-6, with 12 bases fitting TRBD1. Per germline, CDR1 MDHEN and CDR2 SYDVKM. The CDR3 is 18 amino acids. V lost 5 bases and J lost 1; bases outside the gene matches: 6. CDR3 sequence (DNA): TGTGCCAGCAGTGTCCTGGGACAGGGGGCTTCTGGGGCCAACGTCCTGACTTTC. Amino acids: CASSVLGQGASGANVLTF.